These T cell receptor beta chains were read from a single sample in a study of cytomegalovirus exposure and HLA in healthy donors. TCRdb keeps only in-frame clones here, not all; method: immunoSEQ multiplex PCR. The sample consists of 90,000 or so clones, 75% to 90% of them appearing once. The material sequenced was PBMCs. The source of these receptors is a man in his forties or fifties in good health and CMV-seropositive. The CDR3 runs from the conserved cysteine through the conserved F or W. A D gene is named only where the DNA matches it firmly. Where a row states a size, it is once, few, many or the class of an expanded clone; other rows omit it.

>TRBV18|-|-|TRBJ2-7
TGTGCCAGCTCACCACAGATTCGAGCGGAGGGCTACGAGCAGTACTTC
CASSPQIRAEGYEQYF
>TRBV7-9|TRBD1|-|TRBJ2-7
TGTTCCAGCAGTTTTTGGGACAGCTCCTACGAGCAGTACTTC
CSSSFWDSSYEQYF
>TRBV5-8|-|-|TRBJ1-1
TGTGCCAGCAGCTTGGGTTGGGGGGACACTGAAGCTTTCTTT
CASSLGWGDTEAFF
>TRBV11-2|TRBD2|-|TRBJ2-3
TGTGCCAGCAGCGCTCTAGCGGGTTCCACAGATACGCAGTATTTT
CASSALAGSTDTQYF
>TRBV15|-|-|TRBJ2-7
TGTGCCACCAGCAGGGACAGCTCCTTCGAGCAGTACTTC
CATSRDSSFEQYF
>TRBV9|-|-|TRBJ2-6
TGTGCCAGCAGCGTCGCTCGGGTCTCTGGGGCCAACGGCCTGACTTTC
CASSVARVSGANGLTF
>TRBV19|TRBD1|-|TRBJ2-1
TGTGCCACCAAACGTGACAGGGGGATGGATGGTGAGCAGTTCTTC
CATKRDRGMDGEQFF
>TRBV19|TRBD1|few|TRBJ1-2
TGTGCCAGTTCAGGACAGGGGGGGGTTCGTGGCTACACCTTC
CASSGQGGVRGYTF
>TRBV10-2|-|-|TRBJ2-5
TGCGCCAGCAGTGAGTATGGACGAGGGCAGACCCAGTACTTC
CASSEYGRGQTQYF
>TRBV14|-|-|TRBJ2-7
TGTGCCAGCAGCCAACTTACTACTACGAGCCAGTACTTC
CASSQLTTTSQYF
>TRBV6-4|TRBD2|-|TRBJ2-3
TGTGCCAGCAGTGACGGGACTACGAGCACAGATACGCAGTATTTT
CASSDGTTSTDTQYF
>TRBV6-5|TRBD2|-|TRBJ2-3
TGTGCCAGCAGCCCCGGACTAGCGACAGATACGCAGTATTTT
CASSPGLATDTQYF
>TRBV12-2|-|-|TRBJ1-2
TGTGCAAGTCGCCGCGGAGGGACAGACCCACCTAACTATGGCTACACCTTC
CASRRGGTDPPNYGYTF
>TRBV2|TRBD1|-|TRBJ2-3
TGTGCCAGCAGTGAATCTTGGGACAGAACAATCACAGATACGCAGTATTTT
CASSESWDRTITDTQYF
>TRBV29-1|TRBD1|-|TRBJ2-5
TGCAGCGTTGAAGTCCCGGGACAGTTGAGCGAGACCCAGTACTTC
CSVEVPGQLSETQYF
>TRBV4-1|TRBD2|-|TRBJ2-7
TGCGCCAGCAGCCAAATACCGACTAGCGGGAGTAACGAGCAGTACTTC
CASSQIPTSGSNEQYF
>TRBV7-8|TRBD2|-|TRBJ2-1
TGTGCCAGCAGCTTAGGGCTAGCGGGGGGGTATGAGCAGTTCTTC
CASSLGLAGGYEQFF
>TRBV10-3|TRBD2|-|TRBJ2-5
TGTGCCATTTTAAATACTAGCGGGGGTGCGGGGACCCAGTACTTC
CAILNTSGGAGTQYF
>TRBV5-6|TRBD1|-|TRBJ2-7
TGTGCCAGCAGCTTACCGGGACAGGGGGCTTACGAGCAGTACTTC
CASSLPGQGAYEQYF
>TRBV7-2|-|-|TRBJ1-3
TGTGCCAGCAGCTTAGCGCAACCAGGTCGCTCTGGAAACACCATATATTTT
CASSLAQPGRSGNTIYF
>TRBV12-5|TRBD2|-|TRBJ2-3
TGTGCTAGTGGTCCAAACCATAGCGGGAGTGGCACAGATACGCAGTATTTT
CASGPNHSGSGTDTQYF
>TRBV6-4|-|-|TRBJ1-1
TGTGCCAGCAGTGCGTCTGGGGGCAAGGACACTGAAGCTTTCTTT
CASSASGGKDTEAFF
>TRBV7-6|-|-|TRBJ1-1
TGTGCCAGCAGCGCCAACAGGGATTCTGAAGCTTTCTTT
CASSANRDSEAFF
>TRBV19|-|once|TRBJ1-5
TGTGCCAGTAGTATCCAACAAATTAGCAATCAGCCCCAGCATTTT
CASSIQQISNQPQHF
>TRBV30|TRBD2|-|TRBJ2-7
TGTGCCTGTGGGCGGTCTGCGGGGCGGGAGAGCTCCTACGAGCAGTACTTC
CACGRSAGRESSYEQYF
>TRBV21-1|-|-|TRBJ2-7
TGTGCCAGCAGCAAAGGCGGGGCCCTAAGCTCCTACGAGCAGTACTTC
CASSKGGALSSYEQYF
>TRBV7-9|TRBD2|once|TRBJ2-7
TGTGCCAGCAGCTTCCGACTAGCGGGAGTTACCTCCTACGAGCAGTACTTC
CASSFRLAGVTSYEQYF
>TRBV7-9|-|once|TRBJ2-5
TGTGCCAGCAGCTTAGACGTCTGGCAGGGGGAGACCCAGTACTTC
CASSLDVWQGETQYF
>TRBV19|-|-|TRBJ2-1
TGTGCCACCAGCGGGCTGAGCTCCTACAATGAGCAGTTCTTC
CATSGLSSYNEQFF
>TRBV30|TRBD1|few|TRBJ2-7
TGTGCCGGACAGGAAGCCTACGAGCAGTACTTC
CAGQEAYEQYF
>TRBV2|TRBD1|once|TRBJ1-5
TGTGCCAGCATGGGCGGGAAGGGGGCGTCTAATCAGCCCCAGCATTTT
CASMGGKGASNQPQHF
>TRBV2|TRBD1|-|TRBJ2-7
TGTGCCAGCAGTGAGCCGGGACAGGGTTCTGTTTACGAGCAGTACTTC
CASSEPGQGSVYEQYF
>TRBV5-1|TRBD2|-|TRBJ2-3
TGCGCCAGCAGCTTGGTGGGCGGGAGCGGTACGCAGTATTTT
CASSLVGGSGTQYF
>TRBV5-1|TRBD1|-|TRBJ2-4
TGCGCCAGCAGCTTCCACTGGACAGGGGAGGACATTCAGTACTTC
CASSFHWTGEDIQYF
>TRBV6-5|-|once|TRBJ1-1
TGTGCCAGCAGTTACGAATTCAGTGAAGCTTTCTTT
CASSYEFSEAFF
>TRBV18|-|-|TRBJ1-1
TGTGCCAGCTCACCAACCGCAGGGGCTGAAGCTTTCTTT
CASSPTAGAEAFF
>TRBV7-2|-|few|TRBJ2-2
TGTGCCAGCAGCTTTAGCAACACCGGGGAGCTGTTTTTT
CASSFSNTGELFF
>TRBV7-3|TRBD1|-|TRBJ2-1
TGTGCCAGCAGCTCACCTGGGACAGGGCCCTACAATGAGCAGTTCTTC
CASSSPGTGPYNEQFF
>TRBV14|-|-|TRBJ2-5
TGTGCCAGCAGACGCGGTCCGGGGGAGACCCAGTACTTC
CASRRGPGETQYF
>TRBV19|TRBD2|once|TRBJ2-6
TGTGCCAGTAGTTCTAACGGACTAGCGGATATCTCTGGGGCCAACGGCCTGACTTTC
CASSSNGLADISGANGLTF
>TRBV5-1|TRBD1|few|TRBJ2-7
TGCGCCAGCAGCTTGGGGGCCTCACAGGGGATCTACGAGCAGTACTTC
CASSLGASQGIYEQYF
>TRBV30|-|-|TRBJ1-3
TGTGCCTGGAGTCCGACTGTCTCCGGAAACACCATATATTTT
CAWSPTVSGNTIYF
>TRBV19|-|once|TRBJ2-7
TGTGCCAGTAGTATGGGGGTGGGGGGAGAAGAAGAGCAGTACTTC
CASSMGVGGEEEQYF
>TRBV2|-|-|TRBJ2-2
TGTGCCAGCAGTGGACTAGTCGCGAACACCGGGGAGCTGTTTTTT
CASSGLVANTGELFF
>TRBV5-8|-|-|TRBJ1-5
TGTGCCAGCAGCTATGGGCGGCGGGTGGGTTATAGCAATCAGCCCCAGCATTTT
CASSYGRRVGYSNQPQHF
>TRBV5-6|TRBD2|-|TRBJ2-7
TGTGCCAGCAGCTTGGCGGGACTAGCGGGAGGCCCCTACGAGCAGTACTTC
CASSLAGLAGGPYEQYF
>TRBV19|-|few|TRBJ2-5
TGTGCCAGTAGTGGAACAGGGAACTCCCAAGAGACCCAGTACTTC
CASSGTGNSQETQYF
>TRBV7-8|TRBD2|few|TRBJ2-1
TGTGCCAGCAGCTTAGTATCAGCGGGGGCCTACAATGAGCAGTTCTTC
CASSLVSAGAYNEQFF
>TRBV10-3|-|few|TRBJ2-5
TGTGCCATCAGTGAGCCGGGACTGCAAGAGACCCAGTACTTC
CAISEPGLQETQYF
>TRBV19|-|-|TRBJ2-1
TGTGCCAGTAGCGGGATGGCCTACAATGAGCAGTTCTTC
CASSGMAYNEQFF
>TRBV5-1|-|-|TRBJ1-1
TGCGCCAGCAGAGGGGGGGGAAGAGACACTGAAGCTTTCTTT
CASRGGGRDTEAFF
>TRBV9|TRBD1|-|TRBJ1-1
TGTGCCAGCAGCCCCTCGGGACAGGGCCTTATGAACACTGAAGCTTTCTTT
CASSPSGQGLMNTEAFF
>TRBV18|-|-|TRBJ2-3
TGTGCCAGCTCACCAGGGGGCGCAGATACGCAGTATTTT
CASSPGGADTQYF
>TRBV27|TRBD1|once|TRBJ2-1
TGTGCCAGCAGTACCGGGACAGGGGTCAATGAGCAGTTCTTC
CASSTGTGVNEQFF
>TRBV13|-|-|TRBJ2-7
TGTGCCAGCAGCCGTAGCTCCTACGAGCAGTACTTC
CASSRSSYEQYF
>TRBV14|-|-|TRBJ2-5
TGTGCCAGCAGCCAAGGAGGCAGATCAGAGACCCAGTACTTC
CASSQGGRSETQYF
>TRBV7-8|TRBD2|-|TRBJ2-7
TGTGCCAGCAGCTTGACCCCCCCGGGACTAGCTGTTACCTACGAGCAGTACTTC
CASSLTPPGLAVTYEQYF